A single sample gave rise to the 23 T cell receptor beta chains below, sequenced in a study of blood T cell repertoires in COVID-19. TCRdb keeps only in-frame clones here, not all; method: immunoSEQ multiplex PCR. The sample has some 170,000 clones, about four fifths seen once. The specimen sequenced was peripheral blood. Every receptor here comes from a middle-aged woman with COVID-19, enrolled during active disease.

J is TRBJ1-1 and V is TRBV3-1 (or the pseudogene TRBV3-2); maybe TRBD1 (6 bases). V lost 3 bases and J 0 bases, leaving 20 bases between the germline ends. Germline CDR1 reads LGHDT; CDR2 reads YNNKEL (reference sequence). The CDR3 extends over 18 amino acids. The CDR3 nucleotides are TGTGCCAGCAGCCACCAACGAGGGAGACAGGCGGTGAACACTGAAGCTTTCTTT. It translates to CASSHQRGRQAVNTEAFF.

The genes are TRBV29-1 and TRBJ2-1, with D maybe TRBD2 (6 bases). Germline V gene lookup returns CDR1 SQVTM and CDR2 ANQGSEA. V lost 1 base and J 7 bases, leaving 17 bases between the germline ends. The CDR3 length is 15 residues. This CDR3 is CSVEVQGALANEQFF. CDR3 nucleotides: TGCAGCGTTGAAGTGCAGGGAGCACTAGCAAATGAGCAGTTCTTC.

CDR3 in amino acids: CASSQAPTVLYEQYF. The CDR3, as DNA: TGCGCCAGCAGCCAAGCCCCGACAGTGCTCTACGAGCAGTACTTC. The V call is TRBV4-1, the J call TRBJ2-7; a weak D match, TRBD1 (5 bases). V was shortened by 1 base and J by 3 bases, with 13 bases between the two germline ends. This CDR3 spans 15 amino acids. Germline CDR1 MGHRA, CDR2 YSYEKL.

The chain links TRBV12-3 or TRBV12-4 to TRBJ2-7, with D possibly being TRBD1 (6 bases). Trimming took off 5 bases at V and 6 bases at J, with 14 bases between the two ends. This CDR3 is 13 amino acids long. DNA of the CDR3: TGTGCCAGCAGTCCCACAGGGTATGGCGAGCAGTACTTC. Translating gives CASSPTGYGEQYF.

This chain joins TRBV6-5 and TRBJ2-3; D remains ambiguous. The germline V gene has CDR1 MNHEY and CDR2 SVGAGI. This CDR3 comprises 14 residues. The V and J ends lost 6 bases and 0 bases respectively, with 10 bases between them. The CDR3: CASRVTPSTDTQYF. The CDR3 DNA reads as TGTGCCAGCAGAGTAACACCAAGCACAGATACGCAGTATTTT.

Only a few counts were recorded for this clone. The chain recombines TRBV13 with TRBJ1-6, with TRBD1 identical over 9 bases. CDR3 length equals 17 residues. Trimming took 6 bases from V and 3 from J; bases not matched to a gene: 9. From germline, CDR1 is PRHDT and CDR2 FYEKMQ (reference sequence). CDR3 nucleotide sequence: TGTGCCAGCAGGCCGGGACAGGGTAATTTCTATAATTCACCCCTCCACTTT. Residues: CASRPGQGNFYNSPLHF.

J is TRBJ1-2 and V is TRBV20-1; D perhaps matches TRBD1 (5 bases). Germline lookup yields CDR1 DFQATT and CDR2 SNEGSKA (reference sequence). V was clipped by 3 bases and J by 4 bases, with 12 bases between them. The CDR3 sequence is 13 residues long. The CDR3 DNA reads TGCAGTGCTAGTTTGGACGGGGGCTATGGCTACACCTTC. It is translated as CSASLDGGYGYTF.

The gene calls are TRBV25-1 and TRBJ1-4, with TRBD1 as a possible D gene (5 bases). Germline-derived CDR1 and CDR2 are MGHDK and SYGVNS. This CDR3 is built from 14 residues. The germline V and J ends were trimmed by 2 bases and 7 bases, with 11 bases remaining between them. For the CDR3, the DNA is TGTGCCAGCAGTGAACTTCGGGGGGGTGAAAAACTGTTTTTT. Translation gives CASSELRGGEKLFF.

CDR3 in DNA: TGTGCCAGCAGCTTGCAGGGGTCTGGGGCCAACGTCCTGACTTTC. Protein: CASSLQGSGANVLTF. The chain uses TRBV5-4 and TRBJ2-6, with a weak D call TRBD1 (6 bases). V was cut by 1 base and J by 1 base, with 6 bases left in between. The CDR3 sequence is 15 residues long. Germline V gene lookup returns CDR1 SGHNT and CDR2 YYREEE (reference sequence). The full variable domain, its missing parts supplied by reference TRBV5-4 and TRBJ2-6, is ETGVTQSPTHLIKTRGQQVTLRCSSQSGHNTVSWYQQALGQGPQFIFQYYREEENGRGNFPPRFSGLQFPNYSSELNVNALELDDSALYLCASSLQGSGANVLTFGAGSRLTVL.

The rearrangement links TRBV2 to TRBJ2-1; the match to TRBD1 covers 11 bases. CDR1 and CDR2 from the germline V gene are SNHLY and FYNNEI. The CDR3 consists of 16 residues. V was clipped by 4 bases and J by 4 bases; unmatched bases: 6. Here the CDR3 reads CASSVGTGGVYNEQFF. The DNA of the CDR3 is TGTGCCAGCAGTGTAGGGACAGGGGGTGTGTACAATGAGCAGTTCTTC.

The chain employs TRBV18 and TRBJ2-3; D is possibly TRBD1 (6 bases). The CDR3 spans 16 residues. Germline loops: CDR1 KGHSH, CDR2 LQKENI. Trimming shortened V by 2 bases and J by 0 bases, and 12 bases separated the two germline ends. The CDR3 DNA sequence: TGTGCCAGCTCACCAGACGGACAGACTAGCACAGATACGCAGTATTTT. Its translation: CASSPDGQTSTDTQYF. The full variable domain, with the rest looked up from reference TRBV18 and TRBJ2-3, is NAGVMQNPRHLVRRRGQEARLRCSPMKGHSHVYWYRQLPEEGLKFMVYLQKENIIDESGMPKERFSAEFPKEGPSILRIQQVVRGDSAAYFCASSPDGQTSTDTQYFGPGTRLTVL.

Only a few counts were recorded for this clone. The chain joins TRBV19 to TRBJ1-4; D remains unclear. CDR3 size: 15 residues. Trimming removed 8 bases from V and 12 bases from J, with 25 bases in between. CDR1 is LNHDA, CDR2 SQIVND, per germline (reference sequence). CDR3 residues: CASSDSWPVSSQLFF. The DNA of the CDR3 is TGTGCCAGTTCAGATTCGTGGCCAGTAAGTTCCCAACTGTTTTTT.

This chain joins TRBV30 and TRBJ1-3; perhaps TRBD1 as D (5 bases). CDR3 length: 13 residues. Trimming stripped 5 bases from V and 0 bases from J, with 8 bases between. The germline V gene has CDR1 GTSNPN and CDR2 SVGIG (reference sequence). The CDR3 nucleotides read TGTGCCTGGCACAGGACCTCTGGAAACACCATATATTTT. This codes for CAWHRTSGNTIYF.

This chain joins TRBV7-9 and TRBJ2-3; TRBD1 agrees at 10 bases. CDR1 is SEHNR and CDR2 is FQNEAQ in the germline V gene (reference sequence). This CDR3 is 15 amino acids long. Trimming removed 7 bases from V and 4 bases from J; junction bases left unmatched: 8. The CDR3 bases are TGTGCCAGCACCATCCCTGACAGGGGGCCAGATACGCAGTATTTT. It codes for CASTIPDRGPDTQYF.

This chain uses TRBV19 with TRBJ2-3, with TRBD2 matching 8 bases. V was pared by 4 bases and J by 3 bases, with 9 bases of the junction left unmatched. The germline CDR1 and CDR2 sequences are LNHDA and SQIVND (reference sequence). The CDR3 contains 16 residues. For the CDR3, the DNA is TGTGCCAGTAGTACGACTAGCGTCCATTTAACAGATACGCAGTATTTT. Residues: CASSTTSVHLTDTQYF.

This clone was picked up a small number of times. The gene calls are TRBV4-2 and TRBJ2-3; 11 nucleotides align to TRBD2. The length of the CDR3 is 17 residues. Germline CDR1 reads LGHNA; CDR2 reads YNFKEQ. V dropped 0 bases and J dropped 0; count of bases not matched to a gene: 2. The CDR3 nucleotides read TGTGCCAGCAGCCAAGATGGGACTAGCGGTAGCACAGATACGCAGTATTTT. Its protein product is CASSQDGTSGSTDTQYF.

This clone was seen only once. This sequence joins TRBV3-1 (or the pseudogene TRBV3-2) and TRBJ2-7; D gene uncertain. The CDR3 contains 13 residues. Germline V gene sequence: CDR1 LGHDT, CDR2 YNNKEL (reference sequence). Trimming left V 1 base short and J 3 bases short, with 7 bases between. The CDR3 is CASSQGLLYEQYV. For the CDR3, the DNA is TGTGCCAGCAGCCAAGGACTCCTCTACGAGCAGTACGTC.

The rearrangement uses TRBV4-1 and TRBJ1-5; D is uncertain. CDR3 length: 13 residues. Germline lookup yields CDR1 MGHRA and CDR2 YSYEKL. With 4 bases removed from V and 3 bases from J, the gap between germline ends came to 7 bases. The CDR3 is CASSPVLNQPQHF. The DNA for the CDR3 is TGCGCCAGCAGCCCGGTACTCAATCAGCCCCAGCATTTT.

The chain links TRBV7-3 to TRBJ2-3; D gene unclear. The germline CDR1 and CDR2 sequences are SGHTA and FQGTGA. V was pared by 4 bases and J by 4 bases, with 12 bases between. The CDR3 is 14 residues long. CDR3: CASSSARSADTQYF. The CDR3 nucleotides read TGTGCCAGCAGCTCCGCCCGGAGCGCAGATACGCAGTATTTT.

The chain employs TRBV5-1 and TRBJ1-6; 9 nucleotides line up with TRBD1. V trimming: 2 bases; J trimming: 10 bases; junction bases outside the gene matches: 4. This CDR3 comprises 14 residues. The V gene's germline CDR1 is SGHRS and CDR2 YFSETQ. The CDR3 loop reads CASSFTGGNSPLHF. DNA of the CDR3: TGCGCCAGCAGCTTTACAGGGGGCAACTCACCCCTCCACTTT.

This chain uses TRBV4-2 with TRBJ2-5, with TRBD1 identical over 9 bases. From germline, CDR1 is LGHNA and CDR2 YNFKEQ. The CDR3 contains 18 residues. Losses at the gene ends were 0 bases for V and 5 bases for J; bases not matched to a gene: 13. In DNA, the CDR3 is TGTGCCAGCAGCCAAGATCTGACCGGGACAGGGCCGGAGGAGACCCAGTACTTC. It translates to CASSQDLTGTGPEETQYF.

The J gene is TRBJ2-3, the V gene TRBV3-1 (or the pseudogene TRBV3-2), with D unclear. Germline V CDR1 and CDR2: LGHDT, YNNKEL (reference sequence). There are 13 residues in the CDR3. V lost 4 bases and J lost 2, with 7 bases in between. CDR3 amino acids: CASSPSNTDTQYF. The CDR3 nucleotides read TGTGCCAGCAGCCCTTCTAACACAGATACGCAGTATTTT.

The genes are TRBV28 and TRBJ1-4; D gene unclear. The V and J ends lost 8 bases and 7 bases respectively, with 14 bases between them. The length of the CDR3 is 13 residues. Germline CDR1 and CDR2: MDHEN and SYDVKM. CDR3 in amino acids: CASLAGSSEKLFF. CDR3 DNA: TGTGCCAGCCTGGCGGGTTCGAGTGAAAAACTGTTTTTT.